The sequence of this T cell receptor (beta chain) was determined in a study of cytomegalovirus exposure and HLA in healthy donors. Details on this clone: What it recognizes is unknown.

The donors comprised healthy bone marrow donors. Germline V gives CDR1 MNHNS, CDR2 SASEGT. This CDR3 has 14 amino acids. V was pared by 10 bases and J by 10 bases, with 13 bases of the junction left unmatched. PCR primers comprised 60 Vbeta and 13 Jbeta primers. Here immunoSEQ multiplex PCR was the method, and the copy in TCRdb shows in-frame clones only, minus some. The table shows about 130,000 clones, with approximately 74% occurring only once. Study findings and constraints: A likely sequencing artifact accounted for one observed cluster of highly shared sequence variants. Highest at DRB1 and lowest at HLA-C, TCR association rates differed among HLA loci in a later analysis. According to a later analysis, most TCR beta chains associated with CMV appeared HLA-restricted.

What was sequenced was PBMCs. The chain joins TRBV6-1 to TRBJ1-4, with TRBD1 identical over 9 bases. The TCR comes from a man aged 35 to 55 in good health and CMV-seropositive. CDR3: CANTSRDREGKLFF. For the CDR3, the DNA is TGTGCCAACACTTCCCGGGACAGGGAAGGAAAACTGTTTTTT.